These T cell receptor beta chains were read from a single sample in a study of T cell repertoires in cytomegalovirus infection. MiXCR was run by TCRdb on the reads, yielding one entry per CDR3 protein. Found here are some 940,000 distinct CDR3 sequences, less than 40% of them singletons; the top ten hold around an eighth. These receptors are not linked to any known antigen. The sample was cultured CD8+ T cells from PBMCs, taken from culture after CMV antigen stimulation. The receptors were sampled from a human donor in good health (CMV status not recorded). Some clones in this sample may be carry-over from other donors' samples. Each CDR3 is given with its conserved first and last residue. The D gene is left open where the match is weak. Clone size is not always given. Where it is, it says once, few, many or a class for expanded clones.

clone size	V gene	J gene	D gene	CDR3 DNA	CDR3 protein
-	TRBV27	TRBJ2-1	TRBD2	TGTGCCAGCAGTATGGGGGGGGATAACAATGAGCAGTTCTTC	CASSMGGDNNEQFF
-	TRBV6-6	TRBJ2-3	TRBD1	TGTGCCAGCCGACCAGGGACAGTCGCCCTCCTCACAGATACGCAGTATTTT	CASRPGTVALLTDTQYF
many	TRBV6-2/TRBV6-3	TRBJ2-2	TRBD2	TGTGCCAGCACCCCGGGACTAGGGACGGGGGAGCTGTTTTTT	CASTPGLGTGELFF
many	TRBV7-6	TRBJ1-1	-	TGTGCCAGCAGCTCGCAGGGGTACACTGAAGCTTTCTTT	CASSSQGYTEAFF
-	TRBV5-6	TRBJ2-2	-	TGTGCCAGCAGCGGCCTTACGGGACTGAACACCGGGGAGCTGTTTTTT	CASSGLTGLNTGELFF
-	TRBV19	TRBJ2-5	-	TGTGCCAGTAGTATGGCGGGGGCGGCAGAGACCCAGTACTTC	CASSMAGAAETQYF
-	TRBV5-4	TRBJ1-5	-	TGTGCCAGCAGCTTGAAAGGGCGGGACAATCAGCCCCAGCATTTT	CASSLKGRDNQPQHF
many	TRBV11-1	TRBJ1-1	-	TGTGCCAGCAGCTTAAGTGGCATCGGTAACACTGAAGCTTTCTTT	CASSLSGIGNTEAFF
few	TRBV6-1	TRBJ1-2	-	TGTGCCAGCAGTGAAGGGGGGACAACGTGGGGCTACACCTTC	CASSEGGTTWGYTF
many	TRBV19	TRBJ1-6	TRBD1	TGTGCCAGTAGTGCTCCGGGACAGGGGAATTCACCCCTCCACTTT	CASSAPGQGNSPLHF
-	TRBV4-1	TRBJ1-1	TRBD1	TGCGCCAGCAGCCCATCCCAGGGGGCGGACACTGAAGCTTTCTTT	CASSPSQGADTEAFF
-	TRBV28	TRBJ1-5	-	TGTGCCAGCAGCGACCGACAGAATAGCAATCAGCCCCAGCATTTT	CASSDRQNSNQPQHF
-	TRBV27	TRBJ1-2	-	TGTGCCAGCAGTTCCCGTCAAACAGGTCCAAGCACCTTC	CASSSRQTGPSTF
-	TRBV7-6	TRBJ2-5	-	TGTGCCAGCAGCTTAGCGTGGGGGAAAGAGACCCAGTACTTC	CASSLAWGKETQYF
-	TRBV7-8	TRBJ2-5	-	TGTGCCAGCAGCTTTGCAACAGGACAAGAGACCCAGTACTTC	CASSFATGQETQYF
-	TRBV2	TRBJ1-1	-	TGTGCCAGCAGTGAAAGGGGGACACCACACACTGAAGCTTTCTTT	CASSERGTPHTEAFF
-	TRBV5-3	TRBJ2-1	TRBD1	TGTGTCAGCAGCAAGGACAGGGGGAACTCTAATGAGCAGTTCTTC	CVSSKDRGNSNEQFF
-	TRBV20-1	TRBJ1-1	-	TGCAGTGCTAGAGTGTTGGACAGCCTGGAAGCTTTCTTT	CSARVLDSLEAFF
-	TRBV6-2/TRBV6-3	TRBJ1-1	-	TGTGCCAGCAGCGGACTCTGGGGGGCATTTAACACTGAAGCTTTCTTT	CASSGLWGAFNTEAFF
-	TRBV5-1	TRBJ2-6	TRBD1	TGCGCCAGCAGCTCCGGGACAGGGTACTCTGGGGCCAACGTCCTGACTTTC	CASSSGTGYSGANVLTF
many	TRBV6-1	TRBJ1-3	-	TGTGCCAGCAGTTTCCGAGGAGGGGAGGGAAACACCATATATTTT	CASSFRGGEGNTIYF
-	TRBV20-1	TRBJ2-7	TRBD1	TGCAGTGGAGCGGGACAGGGCTTATCCTACGAGCAGTACTTC	CSGAGQGLSYEQYF
once	TRBV29-1	TRBJ2-5	-	TGCAGCGTTGATATGCAGACCCAGTACTTC	CSVDMQTQYF
-	TRBV19	TRBJ2-1	TRBD2	TGTGCCAGTAGTATCGGCCTAGCGGGGCCGAGGAATGAGCAGTTCTTC	CASSIGLAGPRNEQFF
few	TRBV15	TRBJ2-1	-	TGTGCCACCAGCAGAGATACTCCTATAGCGGCTAGCTCCTACAATGAGCAGTTCTTC	CATSRDTPIAASSYNEQFF
-	TRBV10-3	TRBJ1-2	-	TGTGCCGCCCGGACCGGCTACACCTTC	CAARTGYTF
few	TRBV6-1	TRBJ2-7	TRBD1	TGTGCCAGCAGTGGACAGGGGGACTACGAGCAGTACTTC	CASSGQGDYEQYF
-	TRBV7-9	TRBJ2-3	-	TGTGCCTTCCGGGTCTCAGATACGCAGTATTTT	CAFRVSDTQYF
-	TRBV7-9	TRBJ2-3	TRBD2	TGTGCCACGACTAGCGAAAAGAGGACGCAGTATTTT	CATTSEKRTQYF
many	TRBV12-3/TRBV12-4	TRBJ1-1	-	TGTGCCAGCTTAGGTGGGAACACTGAAGCTTTCTTT	CASLGGNTEAFF
few	TRBV7-2	TRBJ2-2	-	TGTGCCAGCAGCGCGTACAGGGTCACCGGGGAGCTGTTTTTT	CASSAYRVTGELFF
-	TRBV27	TRBJ2-5	-	TGTGCCAGCAGTTTACCGGACCCGCGGGGAACCCAGTACTTC	CASSLPDPRGTQYF
few	TRBV6-5	TRBJ1-2	-	TGTGCCAGCAGTTACTTCGGGACATCCTACTATGGCTACACCTTC	CASSYFGTSYYGYTF
-	TRBV7-9	TRBJ2-1	-	TGTGCCAGCAGCTCCACTTCCGAACCGCCTTACAATGAGCAGTTCTTC	CASSSTSEPPYNEQFF
-	TRBV10-3	TRBJ2-7	-	TGTGCCACCATGGGCAAGATGGAGGGGCTCCCCTACGAGCAGTACTTC	CATMGKMEGLPYEQYF
few	TRBV7-2	TRBJ2-4	TRBD1	TGTGCCAGCAGCTTAGGACAGGGGCACGAAAACATTCAGTACTTC	CASSLGQGHENIQYF
few	TRBV4-3	TRBJ2-1	TRBD1	TGCGCCAGCAGCCCGACAGGGAATTCCTACAATGAGCAGTTCTTC	CASSPTGNSYNEQFF
few	TRBV7-6	TRBJ2-2	TRBD1	TGTGCCAGCAGCTTAGTGGACAGGGGCGCCACCGGGGAGCTGTTTTTT	CASSLVDRGATGELFF
many	TRBV7-2	TRBJ2-3	TRBD2	TGTGCCAGCAGCTTGACTAGCGGATCGTTGGATACGCAGTATTTT	CASSLTSGSLDTQYF
once	TRBV7-6	TRBJ2-3	TRBD1	TGTGCCAGCAGCTTAGCCTACAGGGGGCGTTGGGATACGCAGTATTTT	CASSLAYRGRWDTQYF
few	TRBV12-3/TRBV12-4	TRBJ2-3	TRBD2	TGTGCCAGCAGTGTCGGACTAGCGGGGAGCGCTACGCAGTATTTT	CASSVGLAGSATQYF
few	TRBV20-1	TRBJ1-2	-	TGCAGTGCTAGATCGGGGGGCTTAGGCTATGGCTACACCTTC	CSARSGGLGYGYTF
many	TRBV4-3	TRBJ1-1	-	TGCGCCAGCAGCCAAGATGACAACCGGGTGGGGACCTATACCAACACTGAAGCTTTCTTT	CASSQDDNRVGTYTNTEAFF
few	TRBV15	TRBJ1-2	-	TGTGCCACCAGCAGCTCCTCCAGGGAGAACGGCTACACCTTC	CATSSSSRENGYTF
-	TRBV29-1	TRBJ2-7	-	TGCAGCGTTGAATCGGACACCCCCTACGAGCAGTACTTC	CSVESDTPYEQYF
-	TRBV27	TRBJ1-5	-	TGTGCCAGCAGTTTTGGGACGGACAATCAGCCCCAGCATTTT	CASSFGTDNQPQHF
-	TRBV5-4	TRBJ2-3	-	TGTGCCAGCAGCTTCCCACTAGCACGCACAGATACGCAGTATTTT	CASSFPLARTDTQYF
-	TRBV6-5	TRBJ1-1	-	TGTGCCAGCAGAAATGAGCTTGAGGTGAACACTGAAGCTTTCTTT	CASRNELEVNTEAFF